This passage covers 22 T cell receptor beta chains from one sample sequenced in a study of long-term antiretroviral therapy in people with HIV. A v3.0 immunoSEQ assay was performed at survey level. The assay was immunoSEQ multiplex PCR, and TCRdb's table has in-frame clones only and misses some. The sample has 15,000 to 20,000 clones, around three quarters seen once. The sample was unsorted PBMCs, taken 2.2 years after starting antiretroviral therapy. Receptors originate from a man between 45 and 60 years old with HIV.

The chain uses TRBV5-1 and TRBJ2-5; 10 bases are shared with TRBD2. Germline CDR1 and CDR2: SGHRS and YFSETQ. V dropped 0 bases and J dropped 4; count of bases not matched to a gene: 6. CDR3 length equals 16 residues. The CDR3 nucleotides are TGCGCCAGCAGCTTGGAGCCGGCTAGCGGGGGAGAGACCCAGTACTTC. Amino acids: CASSLEPASGGETQYF.

V gene TRBV2 combines with J gene TRBJ2-2; perhaps D is TRBD1 or TRBD2 (5 bases each). Germline V CDR1 and CDR2: SNHLY, FYNNEI. V lost 6 bases and J lost 5, with 19 bases in between. The CDR3 consists of 16 residues. The chain's CDR3 is CASRTPRGEGTGELFF. The CDR3 DNA sequence: TGTGCCAGCAGGACTCCTCGGGGAGAGGGGACCGGGGAGCTGTTTTTT.

J is TRBJ2-2 and V is TRBV6-6, with 8 bases identical to TRBD1. Germline trimming cut 9 bases from V and 5 bases from J; bases unmatched to any gene: 2. The CDR3 is made up of 12 amino acids. In germline, CDR1 is MNHNY, CDR2 SVGAGI (reference sequence). CDR3 sequence (DNA): TGTGCCAGTCACAGGGGGACCGGGGAGCTGTTTTTT. This encodes CASHRGTGELFF.

The chain links TRBV7-9 to TRBJ2-3, with a tentative D call TRBD2 (6 bases). This CDR3 contains 14 residues. The germline gives CDR1 SEHNR, CDR2 FQNEAQ (reference sequence). Deletions cut 5 bases from V and 4 bases from J, with 13 bases between. The CDR3, as DNA: TGTGCCAGCAGCCCCGCGCGGGGATCAGATACGCAGTATTTT. This translates into CASSPARGSDTQYF.

The CDR3 reads CASSQGWGPTYEQYF. The CDR3, as DNA: TGCGCCAGCAGCCAAGGTTGGGGCCCGACATACGAGCAGTACTTC. The chain couples TRBV4-3 to TRBJ2-7; D may be TRBD1 (5 bases). This CDR3 is 15 amino acids long. Trimming removed 1 base at V and 4 bases at J, with 14 bases between. In germline, CDR1 is LGHNA, CDR2 YSLEER.

This clone came up a few times. V and J are TRBV7-9 and TRBJ2-6; no clear D. The V and J ends lost 2 bases and 0 bases respectively, with 8 bases between them. There are 16 residues in the CDR3. Germline-derived CDR1 and CDR2 are SEHNR and FQNEAQ (reference sequence). CDR3 amino acids: CASSLSFNSGANVLTF. The DNA for the CDR3 is TGTGCCAGCAGCTTATCCTTTAACTCTGGGGCCAACGTCCTGACTTTC.

The chain employs TRBV4-3 and TRBJ2-1, with 13 bases fitting TRBD2. CDR1 and CDR2 (germline): LGHNA, YSLEER. The CDR3 runs to 15 residues. V was pared by 4 bases and J by 4 bases, with 1 base of the junction left unmatched. This CDR3 reads CASSPGLAGYNEQFF. The CDR3 DNA is TGCGCCAGCAGCCCGGGACTAGCGGGGTACAATGAGCAGTTCTTC.

The V gene is TRBV5-1, the J gene TRBJ2-5; no clear D. With 2 bases removed from V and 1 base from J, the gap between germline ends came to 9 bases. Germline V gene lookup returns CDR1 SGHRS and CDR2 YFSETQ. The CDR3 runs to 14 residues. The CDR3 sequence: CASSLGAVQETQYF. The CDR3 DNA reads TGCGCCAGCAGCTTAGGTGCGGTCCAAGAGACCCAGTACTTC.

The gene calls are TRBV6-5 and TRBJ2-5; maybe TRBD1 (5 bases). The germline V gene has CDR1 MNHEY and CDR2 SVGAGI. Trimming removed 5 bases at V and 4 bases at J, with 17 bases between. The CDR3 loop spans 15 amino acids. In DNA form, the CDR3 reads TGTGCCAGCAGTCCCCTTGACCGAAGGGGAGAGACCCAGTACTTC. It codes for CASSPLDRRGETQYF.

This clone was recorded once. The chain combines TRBV5-1 with TRBJ1-5; D possibly corresponds to TRBD1 (6 bases). The CDR3 runs to 15 residues. Germline V CDR1 and CDR2: SGHRS, YFSETQ. Trimming removed 5 bases from V and 3 bases from J, with 15 bases in between. The CDR3 is CASRRGLDINQPQHF. CDR3 nucleotides: TGCGCCAGCAGGAGGGGGTTGGATATCAATCAGCCCCAGCATTTT.

This rearrangement joins TRBV5-6 to TRBJ2-5; D is uncertain. The germline V gene has CDR1 SGHDT and CDR2 YYEEEE. V was cut by 0 bases and J by 5 bases, with 8 bases left in between. This CDR3 spans 13 amino acids. DNA for the CDR3: TGTGCCAGCAGCTTGGCCAACGGGGAGACCCAGTACTTC. Protein: CASSLANGETQYF.

V and J are TRBV18 and TRBJ1-5, with D perhaps matching TRBD1 (6 bases). Trimming left V 2 bases short and J 0 bases short, with 11 bases between. The germline gives CDR1 KGHSH, CDR2 LQKENI. The CDR3 length is 16 residues. The CDR3 reads CASSPFDRTSNQPQHF. The CDR3 DNA follows: TGTGCCAGCTCACCATTCGACAGGACTAGCAATCAGCCCCAGCATTTT. Based on the CDR3 plus reference TRBV18 and TRBJ1-5, the full variable domain is NAGVMQNPRHLVRRRGQEARLRCSPMKGHSHVYWYRQLPEEGLKFMVYLQKENIIDESGMPKERFSAEFPKEGPSILRIQQVVRGDSAAYFCASSPFDRTSNQPQHFGDGTRLSIL.

The chain links TRBV6-5 to TRBJ1-2; D not resolved. Per the germline V gene, CDR1 is MNHEY and CDR2 is SVGAGI. V lost 6 bases and J 7 bases, leaving 12 bases between the germline ends. The CDR3 consists of 12 residues. CDR3 bases: TGTGCCAGCAGCACTTGGGAGAGTGGCTACACCTTC. As protein: CASSTWESGYTF.

This sequence joins TRBV6-6 and TRBJ2-3, with 11 bases matching TRBD2. This CDR3 has 15 residues. CDR1 and CDR2 from the germline V gene are MNHNY and SVGAGI (reference sequence). The V and J ends lost 4 bases and 3 bases, in that order; junction bases with no gene match: 3. The CDR3 nucleotides are TGTGCCAGCAGTTTTAGCGGGAGGGCGACAGATACGCAGTATTTT. Amino acids: CASSFSGRATDTQYF.

The chain links TRBV19 to TRBJ1-2; 7 bases match TRBD1. Per germline, CDR1 LNHDA and CDR2 SQIVND (reference sequence). The CDR3 is 13 residues long. The trim removed 5 bases at V and 8 bases at J, leaving 8 bases unmatched. CDR3 nucleotide sequence: TGTGCCAGTAGTCCCGGGACAGCTATCGGCTACACCTTC. It encodes CASSPGTAIGYTF.

The chain employs TRBV5-1 and TRBJ2-1; D could derive from TRBD1 or TRBD2 (5 bases each). Looked up from germline, CDR1 is SGHRS and CDR2 is YFSETQ. The CDR3 spans 14 residues. V was clipped by 4 bases and J by 2 bases, with 10 bases between them. The CDR3 DNA follows: TGCGCCAGCAGCCCGGGACGGCCCTACAATGAGCAGTTCTTC. Its protein is CASSPGRPYNEQFF. Using reference TRBV5-1 and TRBJ2-1 for the parts outside the CDR3, the full variable domain is KAGVTQTPRYLIKTRGQQVTLSCSPISGHRSVSWYQQTPGQGLQFLFEYFSETQRNKGNFPGRFSGRQFSNSRSEMNVSTLELGDSALYLCASSPGRPYNEQFFGPGTRLTVL.

The V and J genes are TRBV18 and TRBJ1-4, with D unresolved. V lost 2 bases and J lost 0, with 10 bases in between. The CDR3 length is 16 residues. Germline-derived CDR1 and CDR2 are KGHSH and LQKENI. The CDR3 is CASSPGQLATNEKLFF. Here the CDR3 DNA reads TGTGCCAGCTCACCAGGCCAGCTGGCAACTAATGAAAAACTGTTTTTT.

The rearrangement links TRBV30 to TRBJ1-1; D gene unclear. V was trimmed by 1 base and J by 4 bases, leaving 7 bases between them. Germline CDR1 GTSNPN, CDR2 SVGIG (reference sequence). This CDR3 has 12 residues. CDR3 in DNA: TGTGCCTGGAGTGAAGCCGGCACTGAAGCTTTCTTT. Amino acids: CAWSEAGTEAFF.

The chain is built from TRBV11-2 and TRBJ2-7, with D perhaps matching TRBD1 or TRBD2 (6 bases each). CDR3 length: 11 residues. Germline CDR1 SGHAT, CDR2 FQNNGV. V lost 6 bases to trimming and J lost 6 bases, with 9 bases between them. The DNA for the CDR3 is TGTGCCAGCAGTGGAGGGGGCGAGCAGTACTTC. Amino acids: CASSGGGEQYF.

The chain recombines TRBV28 with TRBJ2-2; weak D call: TRBD2 (6 bases). Trimming removed 5 bases from V and 5 bases from J, with 12 bases in between. Germline CDR1 reads MDHEN; CDR2 reads SYDVKM. The CDR3 runs 14 residues. The chain's CDR3 is CASSAGLLTGELFF. Here the CDR3 DNA reads TGTGCCAGCAGTGCGGGACTTTTGACCGGGGAGCTGTTTTTT. The entire variable domain, with the rest obtained from reference TRBV28 and TRBJ2-2, is as follows: DVKVTQSSRYLVKRTGEKVFLECVQDMDHENMFWYRQDPGLGLRLIYFSYDVKMKEKGDIPEGYSVSREKKERFSLILESASTNQTSMYLCASSAGLLTGELFFGEGSRLTVL.

The chain is built from TRBV11-2 and TRBJ2-1; D gene unclear. Germline CDR1 reads SGHAT; CDR2 reads FQNNGV. The V gene lost 5 bases and the J gene lost 5 bases, with 10 bases spanning the gap. The CDR3 has 13 amino acids. CDR3 amino acids: CASSPGRHNEQFF. Here the CDR3 DNA reads TGTGCCAGCAGCCCCGGGCGGCACAATGAGCAGTTCTTC.

V is TRBV7-6 and J is TRBJ2-3, with 9 bases lining up with TRBD1. Germline loops: CDR1 SGHVS, CDR2 FNYEAQ. The CDR3 has 16 residues. V lost 3 bases to trimming and J lost 1 base; unmatched junction nucleotides: 5. CDR3 nucleotides: TGTGCCAGCAGCTTGGGGACAGGGTTTCGCACAGATACGCAGTATTTT. Encoded protein: CASSLGTGFRTDTQYF.